A selection of T cell receptor beta chains follows, all from one sample in a study of blood T cell repertoires in COVID-19. Profiled with immunoSEQ multiplex PCR; TCRdb holds only in-frame clones, not every one. The table lists some 80,000 clones, about four fifths of them singletons. The sequenced material came from peripheral blood. These receptors were taken from a woman aged 65 to 85 with acute or convalescent COVID-19. CDR3s include the opening cysteine and the closing phenylalanine or tryptophan. D genes are given only for firm matches. Part of the rows lack a size; the others show once, few, many or a class for expanded clones.

J gene	V gene	clone size	D gene	CDR3 DNA	CDR3 protein
TRBJ2-7	TRBV6-5	.	.	TGTGCCAGCAGTTACCGGTACGAGCAGTACTTC	CASSYRYEQYF
TRBJ2-7	TRBV5-1	.	.	TGCGCCAGCAGCTTGGGGGGGCCCCCCTGGGAGCAGTACTTC	CASSLGGPPWEQYF
TRBJ1-5	TRBV10-3	.	.	TGTGCCATCAGTGCTACTGCTACCAATCAGCCCCAGCATTTT	CAISATATNQPQHF
TRBJ1-4	TRBV7-2	few	.	TGTGCCAGCAGCTCTTCATGGGGTGGGCAGGGGTATGAAAAACTGTTTTTT	CASSSSWGGQGYEKLFF
TRBJ1-1	TRBV19	.	.	TGTGCCAGTAGACGAGAAGATACAGGGAAACGGACTGAAGCTTTCTTT	CASRREDTGKRTEAFF
TRBJ2-1	TRBV3-1/TRBV3-2	.	.	TGTGCCAGCAGCCAAGATGTAGGGACAAACAATGAGCAGTTCTTC	CASSQDVGTNNEQFF
TRBJ2-1	TRBV19	.	TRBD2	TGTGCCAGTAGTATAGATAGGTGGCGACTAGCGGATTCCTACAATGAGCAGTTCTTC	CASSIDRWRLADSYNEQFF
TRBJ2-7	TRBV19	.	TRBD1	TGTGCCAGTAGTACACAGGGGGCGGTACACGAGCAGTACTTC	CASSTQGAVHEQYF
TRBJ2-1	TRBV30	.	TRBD2	TGTGCCTGGAGCCTAGCGGGTACTACAAACAATGAGCAGTTCTTC	CAWSLAGTTNNEQFF
TRBJ1-4	TRBV7-3	few	TRBD1	TGTGCCAGCAGCGAACAGGGGGCGGGCGTTGAAAAACTGTTTTTT	CASSEQGAGVEKLFF
TRBJ2-3	TRBV13	.	TRBD1	TGTGCCAGCAGCATTTACAGGGGGCTGAGAGATACGCAGTATTTT	CASSIYRGLRDTQYF
TRBJ2-7	TRBV5-6	.	.	TGTGCCAGCAGCACCAGGGGTCGTGCGTCCTACGAGCAGTACTTC	CASSTRGRASYEQYF
TRBJ1-4	TRBV25-1	.	.	TGTGCCAGCGCCCGGGCGGGCAATGAAAAACTGTTTTTT	CASARAGNEKLFF
TRBJ1-3	TRBV4-1	.	.	TGCGCCAGCAGCCAAAATACCGCTATATCTGGAAACACCATATATTTT	CASSQNTAISGNTIYF
TRBJ1-2	TRBV10-3	once	.	TGTGCCATCAGTGAGAATCTTGGCTACACCTTC	CAISENLGYTF
TRBJ1-4	TRBV7-7	few	.	TGTGCCAGCAGCCCGCGGGGGGCGGTTAATGAAAAACTGTTTTTT	CASSPRGAVNEKLFF
TRBJ2-6	TRBV18	.	.	TGTGCCAGCTCACCACAGAGGAGCTCTGGGGCCAACGTCCTGACTTTC	CASSPQRSSGANVLTF
TRBJ1-1	TRBV30	.	.	TGTGCCTGGAGTGACAGGCCAAACACTGAAGCTTTCTTT	CAWSDRPNTEAFF
TRBJ1-2	TRBV5-1	.	TRBD1	TGCGCCAGCAGCTTGGAACAGGGGACAAACTATGGCTACACCTTC	CASSLEQGTNYGYTF
TRBJ1-5	TRBV28	.	.	TGTGCCAGCAGTCCGCCAAGGACACGCCAGAATCAGCCCCAGCATTTT	CASSPPRTRQNQPQHF